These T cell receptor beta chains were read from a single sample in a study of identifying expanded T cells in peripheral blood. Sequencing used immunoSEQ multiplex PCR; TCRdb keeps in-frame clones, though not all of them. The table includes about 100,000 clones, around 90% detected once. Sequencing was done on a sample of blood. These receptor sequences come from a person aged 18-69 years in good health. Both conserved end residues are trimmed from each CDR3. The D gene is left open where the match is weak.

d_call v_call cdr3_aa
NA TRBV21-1 ANFTPRELPGPPYEQY
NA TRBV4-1 ASRGPLMNTEAF
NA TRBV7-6 ASSLGRDTGELF
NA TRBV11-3 ASSLVGQYTEAF
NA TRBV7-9 ASSTTATYEQY
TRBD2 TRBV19 ASSIGVSASGYSYEQY
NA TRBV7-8 ASSPQGSRETQY
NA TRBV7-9 ASSLGGGGTEAF
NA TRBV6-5 ASSTNRGNTEAF
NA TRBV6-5 ASSYEGPRGASPLH
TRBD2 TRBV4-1 ASSHPRGGRWETQY
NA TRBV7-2 ASSSPLGGLVNSPLH
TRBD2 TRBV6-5 ASSLGGAKETQY
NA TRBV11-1 ASSRRRAPYEQY
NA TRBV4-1 ASSQDDRLAGEQF
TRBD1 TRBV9 ASSVQGDTDTQY
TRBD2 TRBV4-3 ASSQLSGGTNTQY
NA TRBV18 ASSPPELSYEQY
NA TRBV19 ASSSGRNSYEQY
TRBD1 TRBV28 ASSFRGRGNQPQH
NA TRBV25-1 ASSDSGETQY
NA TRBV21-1 ASSKGLPTGIGWHTIY
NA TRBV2 ASSEGTGGQKY
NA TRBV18 ASSPGARTNYGYT
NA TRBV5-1 ASSQGVPTYEQY
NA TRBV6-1 ASTKYSGNTIY
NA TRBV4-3 ASSQDWQGANEKLF
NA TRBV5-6 ASSGTGGVWGGYT
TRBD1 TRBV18 ASSPRTGAFTGELF
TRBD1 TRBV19 ASRVTGGNNQPQH
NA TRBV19 ASSIYPLQGTGELF
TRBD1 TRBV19 ASRASGTVTYGYT
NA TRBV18 ASSQVGSYNEQF
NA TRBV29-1 SVRAPYEQY
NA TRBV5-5 ASSLDSPSSYNEQF